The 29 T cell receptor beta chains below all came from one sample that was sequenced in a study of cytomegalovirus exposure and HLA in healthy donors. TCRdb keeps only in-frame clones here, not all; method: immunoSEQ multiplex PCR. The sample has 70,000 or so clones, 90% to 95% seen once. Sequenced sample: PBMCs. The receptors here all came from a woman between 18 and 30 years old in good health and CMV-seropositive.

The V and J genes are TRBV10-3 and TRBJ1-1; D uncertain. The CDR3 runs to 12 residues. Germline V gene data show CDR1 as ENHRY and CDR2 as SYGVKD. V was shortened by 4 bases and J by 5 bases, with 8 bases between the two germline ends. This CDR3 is CAISAAETEAFF. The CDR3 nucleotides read TGTGCCATCAGTGCCGCGGAGACTGAAGCTTTCTTT.

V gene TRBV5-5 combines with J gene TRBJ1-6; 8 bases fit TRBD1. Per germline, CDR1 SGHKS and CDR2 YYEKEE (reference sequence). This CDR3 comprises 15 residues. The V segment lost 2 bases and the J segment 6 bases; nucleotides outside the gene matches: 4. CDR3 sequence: CASSFSGQGNSPLHF. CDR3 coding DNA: TGTGCCAGCAGCTTTTCAGGACAGGGTAATTCACCCCTCCACTTT.

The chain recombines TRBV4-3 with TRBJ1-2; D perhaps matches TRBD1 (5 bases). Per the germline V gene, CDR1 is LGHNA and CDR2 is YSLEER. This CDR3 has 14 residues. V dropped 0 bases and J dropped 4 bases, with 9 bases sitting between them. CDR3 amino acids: CASSQERTPYGYTF. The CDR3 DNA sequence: TGCGCCAGCAGCCAAGAACGGACACCCTATGGCTACACCTTC.

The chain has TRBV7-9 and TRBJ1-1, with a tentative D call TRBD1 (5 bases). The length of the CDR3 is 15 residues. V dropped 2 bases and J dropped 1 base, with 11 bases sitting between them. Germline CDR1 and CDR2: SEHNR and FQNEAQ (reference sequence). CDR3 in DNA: TGTGCCAGCAGCTTAACGCCGACAGCGAACACTGAAGCTTTCTTT. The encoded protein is CASSLTPTANTEAFF.

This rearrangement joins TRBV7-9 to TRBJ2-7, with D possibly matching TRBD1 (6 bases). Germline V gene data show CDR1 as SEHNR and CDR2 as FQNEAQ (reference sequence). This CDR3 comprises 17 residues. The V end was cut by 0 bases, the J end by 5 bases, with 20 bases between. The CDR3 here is CASSLADLNRERDEQYF. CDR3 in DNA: TGTGCCAGCAGCTTAGCGGACCTTAACAGGGAACGTGACGAGCAGTACTTC.

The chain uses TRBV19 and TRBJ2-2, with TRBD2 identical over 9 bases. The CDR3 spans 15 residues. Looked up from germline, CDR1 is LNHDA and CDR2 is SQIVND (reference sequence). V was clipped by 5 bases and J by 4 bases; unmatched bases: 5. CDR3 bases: TGTGCCAGTAGTGATAGCGGGAGAGGCACCGGGGAGCTGTTTTTT. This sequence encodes CASSDSGRGTGELFF.

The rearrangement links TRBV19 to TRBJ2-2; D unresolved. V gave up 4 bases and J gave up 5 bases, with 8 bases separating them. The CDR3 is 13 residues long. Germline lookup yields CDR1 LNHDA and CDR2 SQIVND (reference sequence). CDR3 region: CASSTARTGELFF. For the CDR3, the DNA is TGTGCCAGTAGTACAGCTAGAACCGGGGAGCTGTTTTTT.

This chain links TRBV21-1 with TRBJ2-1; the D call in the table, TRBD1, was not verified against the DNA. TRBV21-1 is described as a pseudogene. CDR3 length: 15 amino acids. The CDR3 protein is CASSKNRFVHNEQFF. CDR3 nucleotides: TGTGCCAGCAGCAAAAACAGGTTCGTTCACAATGAGCAGTTCTTC.

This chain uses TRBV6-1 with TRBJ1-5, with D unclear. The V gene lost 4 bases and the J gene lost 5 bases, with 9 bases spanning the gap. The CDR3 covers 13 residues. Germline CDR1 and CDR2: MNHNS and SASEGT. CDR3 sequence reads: CASSVTTDQPQHF. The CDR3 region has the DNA TGTGCCAGCAGTGTCACCACAGATCAGCCCCAGCATTTT.

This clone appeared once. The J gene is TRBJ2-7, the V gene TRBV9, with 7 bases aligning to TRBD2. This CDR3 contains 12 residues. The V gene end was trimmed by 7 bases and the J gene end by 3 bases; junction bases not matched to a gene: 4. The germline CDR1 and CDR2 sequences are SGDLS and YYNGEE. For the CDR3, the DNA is TGTGCCAGCGGGCCGGGAGGCTACGAGCAGTACTTC. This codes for CASGPGGYEQYF. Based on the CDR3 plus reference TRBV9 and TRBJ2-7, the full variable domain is DSGVTQTPKHLITATGQRVTLRCSPRSGDLSVYWYQQSLDQGLQFLIQYYNGEERAKGNILERFSAQQFPDLHSELNLSSLELGDSALYFCASGPGGYEQYFGPGTRLTVT.

CDR3 nucleotide sequence: TGTGCCAGCAGCTCTCTACAGGGGGGAAGCTCCTACGAGCAGTACTTC. It translates to CASSSLQGGSSYEQYF. V usage is TRBV7-9 and J usage is TRBJ2-7; TRBD1 agrees at 8 bases. The CDR3 sequence is 16 residues long. V shed 4 bases, J shed 0 bases, and the junction held 8 bases outside the gene matches. Germline V CDR1 and CDR2: SEHNR, FQNEAQ (reference sequence).

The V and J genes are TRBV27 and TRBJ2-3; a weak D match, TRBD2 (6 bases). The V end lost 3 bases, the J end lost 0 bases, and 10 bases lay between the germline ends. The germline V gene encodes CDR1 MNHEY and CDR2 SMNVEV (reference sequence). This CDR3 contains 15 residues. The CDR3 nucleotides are TGTGCCAGCAGTTTTTCGGGGGTTAGCACAGATACGCAGTATTTT. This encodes CASSFSGVSTDTQYF.

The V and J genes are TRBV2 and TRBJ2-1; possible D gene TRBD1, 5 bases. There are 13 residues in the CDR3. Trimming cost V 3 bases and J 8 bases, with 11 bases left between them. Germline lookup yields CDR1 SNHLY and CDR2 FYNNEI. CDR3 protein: CASSDSLTDEQFF. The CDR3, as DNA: TGTGCCAGCAGTGATTCCCTGACAGATGAGCAGTTCTTC.

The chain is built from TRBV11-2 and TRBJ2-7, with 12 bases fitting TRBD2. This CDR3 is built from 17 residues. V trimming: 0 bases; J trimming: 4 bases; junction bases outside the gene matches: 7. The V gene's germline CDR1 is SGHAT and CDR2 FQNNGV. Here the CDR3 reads CASSLDPGLAGIYEQYF. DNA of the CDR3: TGTGCCAGCAGCTTAGACCCTGGACTAGCGGGGATTTACGAGCAGTACTTC.

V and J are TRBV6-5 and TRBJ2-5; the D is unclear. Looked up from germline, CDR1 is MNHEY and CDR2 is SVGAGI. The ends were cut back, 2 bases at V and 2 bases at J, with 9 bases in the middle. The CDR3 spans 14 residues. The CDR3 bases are TGTGCCAGCAGTTACCCCGCACTTCAAGAGACCCAGTACTTC. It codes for CASSYPALQETQYF.

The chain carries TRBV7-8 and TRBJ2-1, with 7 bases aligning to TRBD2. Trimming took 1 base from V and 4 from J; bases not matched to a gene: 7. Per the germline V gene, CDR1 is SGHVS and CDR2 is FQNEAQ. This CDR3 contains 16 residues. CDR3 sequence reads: CASSLGQAGPYNEQFF. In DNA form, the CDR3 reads TGTGCCAGCAGCTTAGGTCAAGCGGGACCATACAATGAGCAGTTCTTC.

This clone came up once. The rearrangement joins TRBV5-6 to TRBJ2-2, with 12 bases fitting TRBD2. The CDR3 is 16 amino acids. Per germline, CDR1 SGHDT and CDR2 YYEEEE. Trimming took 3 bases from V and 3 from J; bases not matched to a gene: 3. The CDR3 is CASSSLAGGDTGELFF. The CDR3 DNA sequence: TGTGCCAGCAGCTCCCTAGCGGGAGGGGACACCGGGGAGCTGTTTTTT.

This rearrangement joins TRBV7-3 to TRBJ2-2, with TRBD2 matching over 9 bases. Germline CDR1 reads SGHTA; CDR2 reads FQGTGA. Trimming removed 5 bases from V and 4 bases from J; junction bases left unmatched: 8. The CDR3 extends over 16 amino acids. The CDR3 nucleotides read TGTGCCAGCAGCCCCCTTAGCGGGAGCGGCACCGGGGAGCTGTTTTTT. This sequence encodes CASSPLSGSGTGELFF.

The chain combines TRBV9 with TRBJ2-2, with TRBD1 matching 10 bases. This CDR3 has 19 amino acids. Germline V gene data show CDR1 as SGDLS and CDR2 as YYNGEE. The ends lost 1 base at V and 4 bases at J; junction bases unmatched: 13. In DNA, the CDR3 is TGTGCCAGCAGCGTAACAGGGGGGGCCGGGACAGGGGTCACCGGGGAGCTGTTTTTT. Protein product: CASSVTGGAGTGVTGELFF.

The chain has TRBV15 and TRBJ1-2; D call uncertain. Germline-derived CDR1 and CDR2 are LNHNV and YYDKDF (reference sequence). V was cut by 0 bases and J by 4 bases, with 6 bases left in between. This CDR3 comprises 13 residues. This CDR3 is CATSRDLFYGYTF. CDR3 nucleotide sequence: TGTGCCACCAGCAGAGATCTGTTCTATGGCTACACCTTC.

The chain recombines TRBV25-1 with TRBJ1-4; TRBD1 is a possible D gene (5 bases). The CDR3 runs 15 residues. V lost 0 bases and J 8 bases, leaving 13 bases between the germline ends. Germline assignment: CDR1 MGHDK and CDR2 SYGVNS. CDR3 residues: CASSEYLGVTEKLFF. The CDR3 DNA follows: TGTGCCAGCAGTGAATATCTAGGGGTAACGGAAAAACTGTTTTTT.

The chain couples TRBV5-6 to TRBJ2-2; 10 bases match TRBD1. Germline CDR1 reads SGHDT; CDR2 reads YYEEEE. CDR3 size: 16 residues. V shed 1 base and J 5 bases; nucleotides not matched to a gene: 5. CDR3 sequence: CASSLFLGQGTGELFF. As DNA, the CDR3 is TGTGCCAGCAGCTTGTTCTTGGGACAGGGGACCGGGGAGCTGTTTTTT. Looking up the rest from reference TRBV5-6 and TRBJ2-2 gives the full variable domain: DAGVTQSPTHLIKTRGQQVTLRCSPKSGHDTVSWYQQALGQGPQFIFQYYEEEERQRGNFPDRFSGHQFPNYSSELNVNALLLGDSALYLCASSLFLGQGTGELFFGEGSRLTVL.

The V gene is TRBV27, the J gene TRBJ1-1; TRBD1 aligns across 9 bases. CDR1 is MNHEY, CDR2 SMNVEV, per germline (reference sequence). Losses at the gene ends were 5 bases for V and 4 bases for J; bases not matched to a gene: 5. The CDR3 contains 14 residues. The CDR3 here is CASSRGQGSTEAFF. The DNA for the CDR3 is TGTGCCAGCAGTAGAGGACAGGGGAGCACTGAAGCTTTCTTT.

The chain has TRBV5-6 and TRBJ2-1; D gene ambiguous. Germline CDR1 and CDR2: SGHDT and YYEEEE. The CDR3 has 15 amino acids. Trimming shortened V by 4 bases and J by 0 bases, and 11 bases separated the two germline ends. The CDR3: CASSPRPGSYNEQFF. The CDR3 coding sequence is TGTGCCAGCAGCCCCCGACCGGGCTCCTACAATGAGCAGTTCTTC.

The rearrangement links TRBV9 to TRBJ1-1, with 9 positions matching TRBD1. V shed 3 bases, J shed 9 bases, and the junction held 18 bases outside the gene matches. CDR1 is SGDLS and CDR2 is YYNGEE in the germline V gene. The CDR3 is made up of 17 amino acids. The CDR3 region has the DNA TGTGCCAGCAGCGAATCCCAGGGGGGGACAGGGACGTCTAAAGCTTTCTTT. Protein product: CASSESQGGTGTSKAFF.

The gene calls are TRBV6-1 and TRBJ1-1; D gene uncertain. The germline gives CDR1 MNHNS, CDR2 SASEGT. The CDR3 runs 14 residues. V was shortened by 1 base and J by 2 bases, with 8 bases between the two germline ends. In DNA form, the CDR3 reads TGTGCCAGCAGTGAAGGTAATCTAAACACTGAAGCTTTCTTT. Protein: CASSEGNLNTEAFF.

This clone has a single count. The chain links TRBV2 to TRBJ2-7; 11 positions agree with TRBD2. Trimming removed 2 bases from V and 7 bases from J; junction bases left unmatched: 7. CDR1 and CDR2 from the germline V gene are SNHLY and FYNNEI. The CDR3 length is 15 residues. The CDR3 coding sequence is TGTGCCAGCAGTGAACAGACTAGCGGGGTGGGGGAGCAGTACTTC. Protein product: CASSEQTSGVGEQYF.

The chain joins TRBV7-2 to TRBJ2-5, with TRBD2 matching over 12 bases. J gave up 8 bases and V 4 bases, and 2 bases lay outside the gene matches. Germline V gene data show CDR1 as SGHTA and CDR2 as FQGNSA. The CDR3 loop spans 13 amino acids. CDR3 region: CASSSTSGGTQYF. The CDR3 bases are TGTGCCAGCAGCTCGACTAGCGGGGGTACCCAGTACTTC.

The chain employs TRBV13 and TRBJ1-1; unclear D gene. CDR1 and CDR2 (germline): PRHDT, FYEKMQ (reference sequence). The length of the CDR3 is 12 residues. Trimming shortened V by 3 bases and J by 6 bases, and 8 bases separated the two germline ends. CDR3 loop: CASSFGVAEAFF. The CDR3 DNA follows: TGTGCCAGCAGCTTCGGTGTCGCTGAAGCTTTCTTT.